The 12 T cell receptor beta chains given below trace back to one sample, sequenced in a study of blood T cell repertoires in COVID-19. Here immunoSEQ multiplex PCR was the method, and the copy in TCRdb shows in-frame clones only, minus some. This sample has some 180,000 clones, with about 70% found just once. The source material was peripheral blood. The receptors derive from a woman aged 50 to 60 with active or convalescent COVID-19.

In this sample, this clone turned up a few times. The rearrangement links TRBV24-1 to TRBJ2-1; D gene ambiguous. Germline V gene data show CDR1 as KGHDR and CDR2 as SFDVKD. Trimming removed 5 bases from V and 10 bases from J, with 11 bases in between. The CDR3 has 12 amino acids. The CDR3 protein is CATSVPGGEQFF. DNA for the CDR3: TGTGCCACCAGTGTTCCGGGTGGGGAGCAGTTCTTC.

This clone has a handful of counts. The same CDR3 is also encoded by other DNA sequences in this sample. V and J are TRBV7-2 and TRBJ1-5, with a possible D match to TRBD1 (5 bases). Trimming took 0 bases from V and 2 from J, leaving 5 bases between them. Germline V gene data show CDR1 as SGHTA and CDR2 as FQGNSA. This CDR3 is built from 14 residues. The CDR3 coding sequence is TGTGCCAGCAGCTTAGCAGGGGGCAATCAGCCCCAGCATTTT. It translates to CASSLAGGNQPQHF.

The chain is built from TRBV6-5 and TRBJ1-5; D is unclear. Per the germline V gene, CDR1 is MNHEY and CDR2 is SVGAGI. This CDR3 contains 13 residues. Trimming removed 7 bases from V and 1 base from J, with 8 bases in between. Here the CDR3 DNA reads TGTGCCAGCAATCCCCTAAGCAATCAGCCCCAGCATTTT. As protein: CASNPLSNQPQHF.

The genes are TRBV11-2 and TRBJ2-3; 7 bases are a match to TRBD2. The J segment lost 6 bases and the V segment lost 5 bases, leaving 14 bases of the junction unmatched. Germline V gene sequence: CDR1 SGHAT, CDR2 FQNNGV. The CDR3 sequence is 16 residues long. CDR3 in amino acids: CASSPSGLPGRDTQYF. CDR3 DNA sequence: TGTGCCAGCAGCCCCTCCGGACTGCCCGGGAGGGATACGCAGTATTTT.

The chain has TRBV7-2 and TRBJ1-2; D is perhaps TRBD1 (6 bases). CDR1 SGHTA and CDR2 FQGNSA come from the germline V gene. Trimming took off 1 base at V and 2 bases at J, with 17 bases between the two ends. This CDR3 contains 17 residues. The chain's CDR3 is CASSLVAGVLANYGYTF. DNA for the CDR3: TGTGCCAGCAGCTTAGTCGCAGGGGTCTTAGCCAACTATGGCTACACCTTC.

V and J are TRBV2 and TRBJ1-3; D gene unclear. V gave up 3 bases and J gave up 0 bases, with 6 bases separating them. Germline V gene sequence: CDR1 SNHLY, CDR2 FYNNEI. This CDR3 region has 14 residues. CDR3 coding DNA: TGTGCCAGCAGTGACTACAGCTCTGGAAACACCATATATTTT. This encodes CASSDYSSGNTIYF.

The CDR3 sequence is CASSLTRVGEQFF. As DNA, the CDR3 is TGTGCCAGCAGCTTAACTAGGGTAGGGGAGCAGTTCTTC. The gene calls are TRBV7-2 and TRBJ2-1, with a tentative D call TRBD2 (5 bases). Trimming stripped 2 bases from V and 10 bases from J, with 12 bases between. CDR1 and CDR2 from the germline V gene are SGHTA and FQGNSA. CDR3 length equals 13 residues.

The chain employs TRBV6-2 or TRBV6-3 and TRBJ2-7; 9 nucleotides line up with TRBD2. This CDR3 spans 14 amino acids. Unmatched junction bases numbered 6, after V lost 8 bases and J lost 1 base. Germline V gene data show CDR1 as MNHEY and CDR2 as SVGEGT. DNA of the CDR3: TGTGCCAGCCGCCGCGGGGGGGTATCCTACGAGCAGTACTTC. It is translated as CASRRGGVSYEQYF.

This clone was seen just once. This chain links TRBV2 with TRBJ1-5, with TRBD1 matching over 9 bases. Germline assignment: CDR1 SNHLY and CDR2 FYNNEI. The CDR3 consists of 15 residues. V gave up 6 bases and J gave up 2 bases; unmatched junction bases: 5. CDR3 DNA: TGTGCCAGCAGCCGACAGGGGGGGGGCAATCAGCCCCAGCATTTT. As protein: CASSRQGGGNQPQHF. The variable domain in full, with the rest retrieved from reference TRBV2 and TRBJ1-5, is EPEVTQTPSHQVTQMGQEVILRCVPISNHLYFYWYRQILGQKVEFLVSFYNNEISEKSEIFDDQFSVERPDGSNFTLKIRSTKLEDSAMYFCASSRQGGGNQPQHFGDGTRLSIL.

This rearrangement joins TRBV2 to TRBJ1-4; a weak D match, TRBD1 (5 bases). This CDR3 contains 14 residues. The germline V and J ends were trimmed by 3 bases and 5 bases, with 10 bases remaining between them. Per germline, CDR1 SNHLY and CDR2 FYNNEI. Here the CDR3 DNA reads TGTGCCAGCAGTGATTGGCAGGGCAATGAAAAACTGTTTTTT. Translation gives CASSDWQGNEKLFF.

The V call is TRBV12-3 or TRBV12-4, the J call TRBJ1-2; D gene ambiguous. The V and J ends lost 2 bases and 3 bases respectively, with 7 bases between them. The CDR3 extends over 13 amino acids. CDR3 sequence (DNA): TGTGCCAGCAGTTTACGGGGTGACTATGGCTACACCTTC. It translates to CASSLRGDYGYTF.

The rearrangement uses TRBV28 and TRBJ2-3; 7 positions match TRBD1. Losses at the gene ends were 2 bases for V and 1 base for J; bases not matched to a gene: 6. CDR3 size: 16 residues. CDR1 is MDHEN, CDR2 SYDVKM, per germline. The CDR3 loop reads CASSLTRQGRTDTQYF. CDR3 coding DNA: TGTGCCAGCAGTTTAACCCGACAGGGACGCACAGATACGCAGTATTTT.